This TCR beta chain is drawn from a study of identical twins. Losses at the gene ends were 3 bases for V and 4 bases for J; bases not matched to a gene: 14. Germline CDR1 reads DFQATT; CDR2 reads SNEGSKA (reference sequence). The CDR3 is 17 residues long. TCRdb called the 5' RACE reads again in MiXCR, with one record for every CDR3 protein. Among 600,000 to 850,000 distinct CDR3 sequences listed, around a sixth were seen once. In addition, the sample was reused for a study of T cells expressing NK-cell markers.

Sequencing was done on a sample of PBMCs. The V call is TRBV20-1, the J call TRBJ2-7; 11 positions agree with TRBD2. The source of this sequence is a woman younger than 35 in good health. CDR3 sequence: CSASIASGGTSRYEQYF. The CDR3 DNA reads TGCAGTGCTAGTATAGCTAGCGGGGGGACCTCCCGGTACGAGCAGTACTTC.